This T cell receptor beta chain appears in the sequencing data of a study of T cells in localized non-small cell lung cancer. Study conclusions and caveats: Uninvolved adjacent lung showed higher T cell clonality than tumor. Among blood samples, higher T cell density accompanied longer overall survival.

Only a few counts were recorded for this clone. Its specificity is unknown. V dropped 1 base and J dropped 5 bases, with 9 bases sitting between them. CDR3 length: 13 amino acids. The V gene's germline CDR1 is GTSNPN and CDR2 SVGIG (reference sequence). Adjacent lung was taken at least 2 cm from the tumor margin, free of atypia. The table came from immunoSEQ multiplex PCR; TCRdb's copy has only in-frame clones and leaves some out. The repertoire includes some 1,700 clones, around a quarter of them detected once, and more than 8.5% sits in the top ten. The receptor's source is a female donor of 60 years or more with stage I lung adenocarcinoma. The rearrangement uses TRBV30 and TRBJ1-5, with D possibly TRBD1 on 5 matching bases. The input for sequencing was normal lung tissue next to the tumor, taken before any cancer treatment. The CDR3 reads CAWSDGGHQPQHF. The CDR3 DNA sequence: TGTGCCTGGAGTGATGGGGGTCATCAGCCCCAGCATTTT.